Sequencing of this TCR beta chain was carried out in a study of monozygotic twins with inflammatory bowel disease. Study-level findings and limits: In patient repertoires, differing immunosuppressive treatments may have added some variability. Lower TCRbeta diversity (inverse Simpson) was seen in IBD patients than in healthy co-twins.

With regard to this clonotype: Its antigen is currently unknown.

A 6-nucleotide sample barcode was carried by the UMIs, which template switching added. The authors ran two nested PCRs of 16 and 9 cycles on TCRalpha and TCRbeta cDNA. One entry per CDR3 protein, without DNA, is what TCRdb gives after re-calling the 5' RACE reads. The table counts fewer than 200,000 distinct CDR3 sequences; approximately 3% lies in the top ten. Specimen: blood. This TCR was recovered from a human donor with ulcerative colitis or Crohn's disease, or a healthy co-twin of an affected twin (not recorded which).

CDR3: CASSYGQPNEKLFF. The rearrangement joins TRBV6-6 to TRBJ1-4. This CDR3 is built from 14 residues. The germline V gene encodes CDR1 MNHNY and CDR2 SVGAGI (reference sequence).